The rows below give T cell receptor beta chains drawn from one sample of a study of early T cells in non-severe SARS-CoV-2 infection. One entry per CDR3 protein results from TCRdb running MiXCR on the 5' RACE reads. The repertoire holds about 44,000 distinct CDR3 sequences, with approximately 22% as singletons. The sequences come from whole blood, collected at baseline. The receptors originated from an adult who was a healthcare worker with PCR-confirmed SARS-CoV-2 infection or an uninfected control (not recorded which). CDR3s include the opening cysteine and the closing phenylalanine or tryptophan. Each record gives: J gene, clone size, V gene, D gene, CDR3 protein, CDR3 DNA. A D gene is named only where the DNA matches it firmly. Part of the rows lack a size; the others show once, few, many or a class for expanded clones.

j_gene: TRBJ1-2
abundance: .
v_gene: TRBV6-2/TRBV6-3
d_gene: TRBD1
CDR3aa: CASSRWDRLIYGYTF
CDR3nt: TGTGCCAGCAGCCGATGGGACAGGCTGATCTATGGCTACACCTTC

j_gene: TRBJ2-7
abundance: few
v_gene: TRBV29-1
d_gene: .
CDR3aa: CSVEDRANEQYF
CDR3nt: TGCAGCGTTGAAGATCGAGCCAACGAGCAGTACTTC

j_gene: TRBJ1-6
abundance: .
v_gene: TRBV5-8
d_gene: .
CDR3aa: CVSRTRRGANSPLHF
CDR3nt: TGTGTCAGCAGAACGAGGCGGGGAGCTAATTCACCCCTCCACTTT

j_gene: TRBJ1-5
abundance: many
v_gene: TRBV6-6
d_gene: TRBD1
CDR3aa: CASSGDRAGQPQHF
CDR3nt: TGTGCCAGCAGTGGCGACAGGGCAGGTCAGCCCCAGCATTTT

j_gene: TRBJ1-5
abundance: .
v_gene: TRBV2
d_gene: TRBD1
CDR3aa: CASSVGTGAQPQHF
CDR3nt: TGTGCCAGCAGTGTTGGGACAGGGGCTCAGCCCCAGCATTTT

j_gene: TRBJ1-1
abundance: few
v_gene: TRBV29-1
d_gene: .
CDR3aa: CSVEGLETEAFF
CDR3nt: TGCAGCGTTGAGGGTCTTGAAACTGAAGCTTTCTTT

j_gene: TRBJ2-1
abundance: .
v_gene: TRBV11-2
d_gene: TRBD2
CDR3aa: CASSSRGLALYNEQFF
CDR3nt: TGTGCCAGCAGCTCTAGGGGACTAGCGCTCTACAATGAGCAGTTCTTC

j_gene: TRBJ1-3
abundance: few
v_gene: TRBV20-1
d_gene: .
CDR3aa: CSASKGWELSSGNTIYF
CDR3nt: TGCAGTGCTAGTAAGGGATGGGAGTTGAGCTCTGGAAACACCATATATTTT

j_gene: TRBJ2-1
abundance: .
v_gene: TRBV12-3/TRBV12-4
d_gene: .
CDR3aa: CASRTTVSYNEQFF
CDR3nt: TGTGCCAGCAGGACTACAGTCTCCTACAATGAGCAGTTCTTC

j_gene: TRBJ1-1
abundance: .
v_gene: TRBV2
d_gene: .
CDR3aa: CASSGRKDWAFF
CDR3nt: TGTGCCAGCAGCGGCAGAAAGGATTGGGCTTTCTTT

j_gene: TRBJ2-7
abundance: .
v_gene: TRBV7-9
d_gene: TRBD1
CDR3aa: CASSSGQGKDEQYF
CDR3nt: TGTGCCAGCAGCTCGGGACAGGGGAAGGACGAGCAGTACTTC

j_gene: TRBJ2-1
abundance: .
v_gene: TRBV20-1
d_gene: .
CDR3aa: CSARERSYNEQFF
CDR3nt: TGCAGCGCTAGAGAGAGGTCCTACAATGAGCAGTTCTTC

j_gene: TRBJ1-1
abundance: .
v_gene: TRBV18
d_gene: .
CDR3aa: CASSFEQGQAFF
CDR3nt: TGTGCCAGCTCCTTCGAACAGGGTCAAGCTTTCTTT

j_gene: TRBJ1-6
abundance: .
v_gene: TRBV5-4
d_gene: .
CDR3aa: CASSLRFRPSPLHF
CDR3nt: TGTGCCAGCAGCTTAAGATTCAGGCCTTCACCCCTCCACTTT

j_gene: TRBJ2-1
abundance: .
v_gene: TRBV6-2/TRBV6-3
d_gene: TRBD2
CDR3aa: CASSHTRGSGAYNEQFF
CDR3nt: TGTGCCAGCAGTCACACCCGGGGTAGCGGGGCCTACAATGAGCAGTTCTTC